Below are 6 T cell receptor beta chains sequenced from a single sample in a study of T cell responses to AZD1222 COVID-19 vaccine. Generated by immunoSEQ multiplex PCR, the TCRdb table keeps only in-frame clones and is missing some. The sample yields 120,000 or so clones, over 75% seen once. This sample comprised peripheral blood, obtained on day 0 of AZD1222 vaccination. The receptor source for this set is an adult in good health.

This clone was picked up a small number of times. V and J are TRBV4-1 and TRBJ2-6; 9 nucleotides agree with TRBD1. The germline V gene has CDR1 MGHRA and CDR2 YSYEKL. The CDR3 extends over 18 amino acids. Trimming cost V 1 base and J 4 bases; bases outside gene matches: 8. CDR3 loop: CASSQAPYRGPGANVLTF. Written as DNA, the CDR3 is TGCGCCAGCAGCCAAGCTCCCTACAGGGGGCCAGGGGCCAACGTCCTGACTTTC.

The V gene is TRBV30, the J gene TRBJ2-6; 8 nucleotides line up with TRBD1. CDR1 GTSNPN and CDR2 SVGIG come from the germline V gene (reference sequence). The length of the CDR3 is 15 residues. V trimming: 8 bases; J trimming: 0 bases; junction bases outside the gene matches: 6. The CDR3 region has the DNA TGTGCCGGGACAGGAGGCAACTCTGGGGCCAACGTCCTGACTTTC. Amino acids: CAGTGGNSGANVLTF.

This clone was observed a handful of times. The chain recombines TRBV6-5 with TRBJ1-2, with D perhaps matching TRBD1 (6 bases). V was trimmed by 0 bases and J by 2 bases, leaving 10 bases between them. Looked up from germline, CDR1 is MNHEY and CDR2 is SVGAGI. The CDR3 is 15 residues long. The CDR3 DNA reads as TGTGCCAGCAGTTACTCGGGGGCAGGGAACTATGGCTACACCTTC. It translates to CASSYSGAGNYGYTF.

V and J are TRBV25-1 and TRBJ1-2, with D maybe TRBD1 (6 bases). V dropped 3 bases and J dropped 8 bases, with 13 bases sitting between them. The CDR3 sequence is 13 residues long. Looked up from germline, CDR1 is MGHDK and CDR2 is SYGVNS. In DNA form, the CDR3 reads TGTGCCAGCAGTGACGTCGAGGGGGTCGGCTACACCTTC. This sequence encodes CASSDVEGVGYTF.

This clone was counted a few times. The chain employs TRBV30 and TRBJ1-5, with D perhaps TRBD1 (5 bases). This CDR3 is built from 15 residues. V gave up 2 bases and J gave up 2 bases, with 13 bases separating them. Per germline, CDR1 GTSNPN and CDR2 SVGIG (reference sequence). The CDR3 reads CAWSKAGRGNQPQHF. In DNA form, the CDR3 reads TGTGCCTGGAGTAAGGCAGGGAGAGGCAATCAGCCCCAGCATTTT.

V and J are TRBV13 and TRBJ2-1; D not certain. The germline V gene encodes CDR1 PRHDT and CDR2 FYEKMQ (reference sequence). V lost 5 bases and J lost 1, with 12 bases in between. The CDR3 has 15 residues. The CDR3 nucleotides are TGTGCCAGCAGCGCCGACTCTGCATCCTACAATGAGCAGTTCTTC. It yields the protein CASSADSASYNEQFF.